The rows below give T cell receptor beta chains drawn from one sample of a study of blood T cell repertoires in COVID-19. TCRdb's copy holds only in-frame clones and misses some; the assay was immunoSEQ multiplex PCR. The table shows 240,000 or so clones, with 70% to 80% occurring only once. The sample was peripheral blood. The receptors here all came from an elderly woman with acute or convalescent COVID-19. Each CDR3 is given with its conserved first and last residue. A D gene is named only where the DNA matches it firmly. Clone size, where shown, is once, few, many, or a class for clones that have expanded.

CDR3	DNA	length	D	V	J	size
CAWGRGLAGVQQFF	TGTGCCTGGGGGAGAGGTCTAGCGGGAGTTCAGCAGTTCTTC	14	TRBD2	TRBV30	TRBJ2-1	few
CASSFGLASTDTQYF	TGTGCCAGCAGCTTCGGACTAGCAAGCACAGATACGCAGTATTTT	15	TRBD2	TRBV11-2	TRBJ2-3	few
CASSAGQGEAFF	TGTGCCAGCAGCGCCGGACAGGGGGAAGCTTTCTTT	12	TRBD1	TRBV7-9	TRBJ1-1	.
CASSQVFQARTTGELFF	TGCGCCAGCAGCCAAGTGTTCCAGGCCCGTACGACCGGGGAGCTGTTTTTT	17	.	TRBV4-1	TRBJ2-2	once
CASSQEAAGGQFF	TGCGCCAGCAGCCAAGAGGCGGCGGGGGGGCAGTTCTTC	13	TRBD2	TRBV4-3	TRBJ2-1	.
CASSSGQGGFGANVLTF	TGTGCCAGCAGTTCGGGACAGGGTGGATTCGGGGCCAACGTCCTGACTTTC	17	TRBD1	TRBV28	TRBJ2-6	.
CATSAIPGGPQHF	TGTGCCACCAGTGCCATCCCCGGGGGGCCCCAGCATTTT	13	.	TRBV24-1	TRBJ1-5	.
CASSPRWGGSETQYF	TGTGCCAGCAGCCCTAGATGGGGGGGATCAGAGACCCAGTACTTC	15	TRBD2	TRBV11-2	TRBJ2-5	.
CAGSQAGLAGERNEQFF	TGTGCCGGCAGCCAAGCGGGACTAGCGGGAGAAAGGAATGAGCAGTTCTTC	17	TRBD2	TRBV4-2	TRBJ2-1	.
CASSLGAGAGEQYF	TGTGCCAGCAGCTTAGGGGCGGGGGCCGGGGAGCAGTACTTC	14	.	TRBV7-9	TRBJ2-7	.
CASSIRYSGTGELFF	TGTGCCAGTAGTATAAGGTACTCGGGCACCGGGGAGCTGTTTTTT	15	.	TRBV19	TRBJ2-2	few
CSGVMDSEGFGNTIYF	TGCAGCGGCGTTATGGACAGCGAAGGGTTCGGAAACACCATATATTTT	16	.	TRBV29-1	TRBJ1-3	.
CASRHGQGVGQPQHF	TGTGCCAGTAGGCACGGACAGGGGGTTGGTCAGCCCCAGCATTTT	15	TRBD1	TRBV19	TRBJ1-5	.
CASSALGGLGPYEQYF	TGTGCCAGCAGCGCCCTCGGGGGACTAGGTCCCTACGAGCAGTACTTC	16	TRBD2	TRBV9	TRBJ2-7	.
CASSQSQGRTEAFF	TGCGCCAGCAGCCAGTCACAGGGGCGGACTGAAGCTTTCTTT	14	TRBD1	TRBV4-1	TRBJ1-1	.
CASSVGAGRGTGELFF	TGTGCCAGCAGCGTAGGTGCGGGAAGGGGCACCGGGGAGCTGTTTTTT	16	.	TRBV9	TRBJ2-2	few
CASSLIAGVSDTQYF	TGTGCCAGCAGCTTGATAGCGGGAGTATCAGATACGCAGTATTTT	15	TRBD2	TRBV5-4	TRBJ2-3	.
CASSLRGYGYTF	TGTGCCAGCAGCCTAAGGGGATATGGCTACACCTTC	12	.	TRBV13	TRBJ1-2	few
CAWSVLKVGGGETQYF	TGTGCCTGGAGTGTACTCAAGGTGGGCGGGGGAGAGACCCAGTACTTC	16	TRBD2	TRBV30	TRBJ2-5	many
CASSEYLSSGSNEQFF	TGTGCCAGCAGTGAATATCTTTCTAGCGGGAGCAATGAGCAGTTCTTC	16	TRBD2	TRBV2	TRBJ2-1	.
CASSLDYEQYF	TGCGCCAGCAGTCTAGACTACGAGCAGTACTTC	11	.	TRBV10-1	TRBJ2-7	.
CASSSRTGGIGTEAFF	TGTGCCAGCAGTTCACGGACAGGGGGTATAGGAACTGAAGCTTTCTTT	16	TRBD1	TRBV6-2/TRBV6-3	TRBJ1-1	.
CASSLARDYGYTF	TGTGCCAGCAGCTTAGCCAGGGACTATGGCTACACCTTC	13	.	TRBV7-2	TRBJ1-2	.
CASSQGTGDNTEAFF	TGTGCCAGCTCACAAGGGACAGGAGACAACACTGAAGCTTTCTTT	15	TRBD1	TRBV18	TRBJ1-1	.
CASSYSRGLVRYTF	TGTGCCAGCAGTTACTCACGAGGACTCGTAAGATACACCTTC	14	.	TRBV6-2/TRBV6-3	TRBJ1-2	many
CASSRDTGYGYTF	TGTGCCAGCAGTCGGGACACGGGCTATGGCTACACCTTC	13	.	TRBV6-5	TRBJ1-2	.
CASSEALGDTGELFF	TGTGCCAGCAGTGAAGCGCTCGGGGACACCGGGGAGCTGTTTTTT	15	.	TRBV6-1	TRBJ2-2	.
CASSMGRGNYGYTF	TGTGCCAGTAGTATGGGCAGGGGTAACTATGGCTACACCTTC	14	.	TRBV19	TRBJ1-2	.
CASNKQGTDTQYF	TGCGCCAGCAATAAGCAGGGCACAGATACGCAGTATTTT	13	.	TRBV5-1	TRBJ2-3	.
CASSRTGGRNGYTF	TGTGCCAGCAGCCGGACAGGGGGGAGAAATGGCTACACCTTC	14	TRBD1	TRBV6-5	TRBJ1-2	many
CASSPGTSYDEQYF	TGTGCCAGCTCACCCGGGACTAGCTATGACGAGCAGTACTTC	14	TRBD2	TRBV18	TRBJ2-7	once
CASSSSSGGSYNEQFF	TGTGCCAGCAGTTCCTCTAGCGGGGGCTCCTACAATGAGCAGTTCTTC	16	TRBD2	TRBV6-6	TRBJ2-1	few
CASSPDSIGGYTF	TGCGCCAGCAGCCCGGACTCGATCGGGGGCTACACCTTC	13	.	TRBV5-1	TRBJ1-2	.
CASSVDPTAYEQYF	TGTGCCAGCAGCGTCGACCCCACAGCCTACGAGCAGTACTTC	14	.	TRBV9	TRBJ2-7	.
CSVAGQGYEQYF	TGCAGCGTTGCGGGACAGGGCTACGAGCAGTACTTC	12	TRBD1	TRBV29-1	TRBJ2-7	.
CASSIMGQGRYEQYF	TGTGCCAGTAGTATCATGGGACAGGGGAGGTACGAGCAGTACTTC	15	TRBD1	TRBV19	TRBJ2-7	.
CASRSGTSTDTQYF	TGTGCCAGTAGATCCGGGACTAGCACAGATACGCAGTATTTT	14	.	TRBV19	TRBJ2-3	.
CSVGTGSYEQYF	TGCAGCGTTGGCACAGGGAGCTACGAGCAGTACTTC	12	.	TRBV29-1	TRBJ2-7	.
CASSLERRETQYF	TGTGCCAGCTCACTCGAACGGAGAGAGACCCAGTACTTC	13	.	TRBV18	TRBJ2-5	.
CASSLLEHTEAFF	TGTGCCAGCAGCCTTCTGGAGCACACTGAAGCTTTCTTT	13	.	TRBV3-1/TRBV3-2	TRBJ1-1	.
CASSPRGSTDTQYF	TGTGCCAGCAGCCCCCGCGGTAGCACAGATACGCAGTATTTT	14	.	TRBV7-9	TRBJ2-3	once
CASSPALRRKNIQYF	TGTGCCAGCAGTCCCGCCCTTCGGCGGAAAAACATTCAGTACTTC	15	.	TRBV9	TRBJ2-4	few
CASSLEIWLAGREQETQYF	TGTGCCAGCAGCTTGGAGATCTGGCTAGCGGGCAGAGAGCAAGAGACCCAGTACTTC	19	TRBD2	TRBV5-5	TRBJ2-5	.
CASSLGVEAGNYGYTF	TGTGCCAGCAGCTTAGGCGTGGAGGCAGGCAACTATGGCTACACCTTC	16	.	TRBV7-9	TRBJ1-2	.
CASSSGQGNEKLFF	TGCGCCAGCAGCTCGGGACAGGGTAATGAAAAACTGTTTTTT	14	TRBD1	TRBV5-1	TRBJ1-4	.
CASSLGRGDQPQHF	TGTGCCAGCAGTTTGGGGAGGGGCGATCAGCCCCAGCATTTT	14	.	TRBV2	TRBJ1-5	.
CAISPQGRGEKLFF	TGTGCCATCAGCCCACAGGGTCGGGGCGAAAAACTGTTTTTT	14	.	TRBV10-3	TRBJ1-4	.
CASSIEGAGGISYNKNIQYF	TGTGCCAGTAGTATAGAAGGGGCGGGGGGGATTTCCTATAACAAAAACATTCAGTACTTC	20	TRBD2	TRBV19	TRBJ2-4	.
CASGLRVRNTEAFF	TGTGCTAGTGGTTTGAGAGTAAGGAACACTGAAGCTTTCTTT	14	.	TRBV12-5	TRBJ1-1	.
CASSLWEANEQFF	TGTGCCAGCAGCTTATGGGAGGCCAATGAGCAGTTCTTC	13	.	TRBV7-9	TRBJ2-1	few
CAWNGDRGSNTEAFF	TGTGCCTGGAACGGGGACAGGGGTTCGAACACTGAAGCTTTCTTT	15	TRBD1	TRBV30	TRBJ1-1	.
CASSYSGQGNYGYTF	TGTGCCAGCAGTTACTCTGGACAGGGCAACTATGGCTACACCTTC	15	TRBD1	TRBV6-5	TRBJ1-2	.
CASSPTGANEKLFF	TGTGCCAGCAGTCCTACGGGGGCTAATGAAAAACTGTTTTTT	14	.	TRBV6-4	TRBJ1-4	few
CASSIRGTGIQPQHF	TGTGCCAGTAGTATTCGAGGGACAGGAATTCAGCCCCAGCATTTT	15	TRBD1	TRBV19	TRBJ1-5	few
CASSQDLSTGEFSPLHF	TGCGCCAGCAGCCAAGATCTCTCGACAGGGGAATTTTCACCCCTCCACTTT	17	TRBD1	TRBV4-3	TRBJ1-6	.